These T cell receptor beta chains were read from a single sample in a study of blood T cell repertoires in COVID-19. The assay was immunoSEQ multiplex PCR, and TCRdb's table has in-frame clones only and misses some. This table holds roughly 150,000 clones, 83% found once. Sequencing was done on a sample of peripheral blood. Receptor source: a woman between 70 and 85 years old who had recovered from COVID-19. Both conserved end residues are part of each CDR3. Fields, in order: J gene, clone size, V gene, D gene, CDR3 protein, CDR3 DNA. The D gene is left open where the match is weak. Only some rows state a clone size, as once, few, many or a class for expanded clones.

>TRBJ2-1|.|TRBV7-9|TRBD2
CASRGAGPNEQFF
TGTGCCAGCAGGGGAGCGGGACCCAATGAGCAGTTCTTC
>TRBJ1-2|.|TRBV5-1|TRBD1
CASSLLPGQGARGYGYTF
TGCGCCAGCAGCTTGCTCCCGGGACAGGGGGCGCGGGGCTATGGCTACACCTTC
>TRBJ1-6|once|TRBV21-1|.
CASSKVGTGERDYLHF
TGTGCCAGCAGCAAAGTAGGGACAGGGGAGAGGGACTACCTCCACTTT
>TRBJ1-1|.|TRBV6-5|.
CASRTPRETEAFF
TGTGCCAGCAGGACCCCCCGGGAGACTGAAGCTTTCTTT
>TRBJ2-7|.|TRBV7-7|TRBD1
CASSLGLGQGYEQYF
TGTGCTAGCAGCCTGGGGCTGGGACAGGGCTACGAGCAGTACTTC
>TRBJ1-2|.|TRBV6-5|.
CASSLRGSHYGYTF
TGTGCCAGCAGTCTCCGAGGCAGCCACTATGGCTACACCTTC
>TRBJ1-3|.|TRBV7-2|.
CASSLSAGNTIYF
TGTGCCAGCAGCTTAAGTGCCGGGAACACCATATATTTT
>TRBJ2-7|.|TRBV5-1|.
CASSLMVAFSYEQYF
TGCGCCAGCAGCTTGATGGTAGCCTTCTCCTACGAGCAGTACTTC
>TRBJ2-1|.|TRBV12-5|.
CASAGGAYNEQFF
TGTGCTAGTGCGGGGGGCGCCTACAATGAGCAGTTCTTC
>TRBJ1-5|.|TRBV18|.
CASSPEQNQPQHF
TGTGCCAGCTCACCGGAGCAGAATCAGCCCCAGCATTTT
>TRBJ2-1|.|TRBV3-1/TRBV3-2|TRBD1
CASSQLDRAAEQFF
TGTGCCAGCAGCCAACTAGACAGGGCTGCTGAGCAGTTCTTC
>TRBJ1-2|few|TRBV7-8|.
CASSLGARRNYGYTF
TGTGCCAGCAGCTTGGGCGCGAGGAGGAACTATGGCTACACCTTC
>TRBJ2-3|.|TRBV5-1|TRBD2
CASSNGAGGHTDTQYF
TGCGCCAGCAGCAACGGGGCGGGGGGCCACACAGATACGCAGTATTTT
>TRBJ2-7|.|TRBV29-1|.
CSVVAPPGEQYF
TGCAGCGTTGTAGCCCCCCCGGGGGAGCAGTACTTC
>TRBJ2-7|.|TRBV30|TRBD1
CAWSAPRTGPRYEQYF
TGTGCCTGGAGTGCCCCCCGGACAGGGCCCCGCTACGAGCAGTACTTC
>TRBJ2-7|.|TRBV6-5|TRBD1
CASTRTGHEQYF
TGTGCCAGCACCCGGACAGGCCACGAGCAGTACTTC
>TRBJ1-2|.|TRBV28|.
CASSLSYRAANYGYTF
TGTGCCAGCAGTTTATCCTACAGGGCAGCTAACTATGGCTACACCTTC
>TRBJ1-1|.|TRBV5-4|.
CASSLDTGSGTEAFF
TGTGCCAGCAGCTTGGATACGGGGTCTGGCACTGAAGCTTTCTTT
>TRBJ2-3|.|TRBV5-1|TRBD2
CASSSAGTSAGGTDTQYF
TGCGCCAGCAGCTCGGCGGGGACTAGCGCCGGCGGCACAGATACGCAGTATTTT
>TRBJ1-1|.|TRBV28|.
CASSSASAQGRGREAFF
TGTGCCAGCAGTTCGGCTAGCGCTCAGGGGAGGGGCCGTGAAGCTTTCTTT
>TRBJ2-5|.|TRBV3-1/TRBV3-2|.
CASSQDGGRETQYF
TGTGCCAGCAGCCAAGATGGCGGTAGAGAGACCCAGTACTTC
>TRBJ2-7|.|TRBV7-2|TRBD2
CASSPLAGGQYF
TGTGCCAGCAGCCCCCTAGCGGGAGGGCAGTACTTC
>TRBJ1-5|.|TRBV7-2|.
CASSPQAPSNQPQHF
TGTGCCAGCAGCCCCCAGGCCCCTAGCAATCAGCCCCAGCATTTT
>TRBJ2-1|.|TRBV14|.
CASSPLASYNEQFF
TGTGCCAGCAGCCCCCTAGCATCCTACAATGAGCAGTTCTTC
>TRBJ2-3|few|TRBV7-3|.
CASSPAGPGSVPDTQYF
TGTGCCAGCAGCCCTGCTGGGCCGGGGAGTGTCCCAGATACGCAGTATTTT
>TRBJ1-1|.|TRBV13|TRBD1
CASSFRPQGVENTEAFF
TGTGCCAGCAGCTTCAGGCCACAGGGGGTCGAGAACACTGAAGCTTTCTTT
>TRBJ2-1|.|TRBV10-1|TRBD2
CASSESRTSGGRDEQFF
TGCGCCAGCAGTGAGTCACGGACTAGCGGGGGTCGGGATGAGCAGTTCTTC
>TRBJ2-2|.|TRBV2|TRBD2
CASSSGLAVGELFF
TGTGCCAGCAGTTCCGGACTAGCGGTCGGGGAGCTGTTTTTT
>TRBJ1-4|once|TRBV28|TRBD1
CASTMTGEGEKLFF
TGTGCCAGCACCATGACAGGGGAGGGCGAAAAACTGTTTTTT
>TRBJ2-5|.|TRBV19|TRBD2
CASSRTRGHQETQYF
TGTGCCAGTAGCCGGACTAGGGGACACCAAGAGACCCAGTACTTC
>TRBJ1-3|.|TRBV4-1|.
CASSHPPGPAGNTIYF
TGCGCCAGCAGCCACCCCCCGGGTCCGGCGGGAAACACCATATATTTT
>TRBJ2-6|.|TRBV7-9|.
CASSLGSHSGANVLTF
TGTGCCAGCAGCTTAGGTTCCCACTCTGGGGCCAACGTCCTGACTTTC
>TRBJ1-6|many|TRBV7-3|TRBD1
CASSLIGTGGSSPLHF
TGTGCCAGCAGCTTAATCGGGACAGGGGGGAGTTCACCCCTCCACTTT
>TRBJ2-2|few|TRBV3-1/TRBV3-2|.
CASSQDPPGGELFF
TGTGCCAGCAGCCAAGATCCCCCCGGGGGGGAGCTGTTTTTT
>TRBJ1-1|once|TRBV6-2/TRBV6-3|.
CATTPQGFTEAFF
TGTGCCACCACCCCACAGGGCTTCACTGAAGCTTTCTTT
>TRBJ1-1|few|TRBV5-6|TRBD1
CASSSTPGQGLSAEAFF
TGTGCCAGCAGCTCTACTCCGGGACAGGGATTAAGCGCTGAAGCTTTCTTT
>TRBJ2-7|.|TRBV27|TRBD1
CASSPGTGYYEQYF
TGTGCCAGCAGTCCCGGGACAGGCTACTACGAGCAGTACTTC
>TRBJ1-3|.|TRBV3-1/TRBV3-2|.
CASSQPLSGNTIYF
TGTGCCAGCAGCCAACCCCTCTCTGGAAACACCATATATTTT
>TRBJ1-2|.|TRBV28|.
CASGPLYGYTF
TGTGCCAGCGGGCCCCTCTATGGCTACACCTTC
>TRBJ1-2|once|TRBV3-1/TRBV3-2|.
CASSQDWRSLGYTF
TGTGCCAGCAGCCAAGATTGGAGATCCCTGGGCTACACCTTC
>TRBJ1-2|.|TRBV9|.
CASSVGDSLGYGYTF
TGTGCCAGCAGCGTAGGTGACAGCCTGGGCTATGGCTACACCTTC